This paragraph reports one T cell receptor beta chain. The count of this clonotype is one. There is no known antigen for this receptor. No qualities accompany the bases; no much larger clone lies one base away. Evidence from a single read is weak. The sample's treatment or condition, from its label and the paper: 10-day PBMC culture with coronavirus spike peptide pools or control peptides (ViraFEST assay). The ViraFEST assay, used in the study, expanded antigen-specific T cells with peptide pools and then identified the expanded clonotypes through TCR sequencing. Negative nucleocapsid antibody tests before and after vaccination confirmed that the healthy vaccine recipients had no prior SARS-CoV-2 infection. Over 1.5 million PBMCs per well were cultured in IMDM with approximately 5% human AB serum and approximately 10 IU/ml IL-2, plus 10 ug/ml peptide pools. Half of the culture medium was replaced with fresh IL-2-containing medium on days 3 and 7. After 10 days of culture, CD4+ T cells were isolated by negative selection with the EasySep CD4+ T cell isolation kit. Ficoll-Paque Plus gradient centrifugation was used to isolate PBMCs from whole blood, and the isolated PBMCs were then either used fresh or cryopreserved at -140C. Triplicate wells were generally used for each culture condition.

The data were taken from a study of vaccination and CD4 T cells after COVID-19 (dated by TCRdb to about 2022). In the study overall: The convalescent cohort included six males and four females, with two Hispanic individuals, seven Caucasians, two Asians and one multiracial person. Two doses of either the Pfizer-BioNTech BNT162b2 vaccine (n=8) or the Moderna mRNA-1273 vaccine (n=2) were administered to participants. Post-COVID blood samples were collected from convalescent patients a median of roughly 100 days after diagnosis, with a range of about 30 to 161 days. Post-vaccine blood samples were taken a median of around 68 days after the second vaccine dose, with a range of about 13 to 250 days. For stimulating the cultures, overlapping spike peptide pools were used, derived from SARS-CoV-2 as well as from the common cold coronaviruses HCoV-NL63, HCoV-OC43 and HCoV-229E. Control cultures used a CEFX viral epitope pool as positive control, an HIV-1 Nef peptide pool as negative control, or no peptide. The spike-specific CD4+ TCR repertoire was compared before and after mRNA vaccination in over nine COVID-19 convalescent patients and a handful of infection-naive healthy vaccine recipients. Overall study outcomes, separate from this receptor: Among convalescent patients, a median 86.3% of the SARS-CoV-2-reactive clones seen after vaccination appeared only after vaccination, which suggests priming specific to the vaccine. The median count of SARS-CoV-2-reactive clonotypes went up from about 23 after infection to more than 30 after vaccination, although the change was not significant. Of the vaccine-specific clones found in convalescent patients, nearly all (304 of 307) were mono-reactive for SARS-CoV-2 spike instead of being cross-reactive with common cold coronaviruses. The study included relatively few convalescent patients and did not analyze early timepoints after natural infection.

Libraries came from PCR. TCR sequencing of DNA from cultured CD4+ T cells used the Oncomine TCR Beta short-read assay at the Johns Hopkins FTIC core. Genomic DNA was extracted from the cultured CD4+ T cells with the QIAamp micro DNA kit. The Oncomine TCR Beta libraries from cultured CD4+ T cells were pooled using unique dual indexes and then sequenced on an Illumina iSeq 100. In the paper's pipeline: Non-productive sequences were filtered out, and CDR3s that did not start with C, did not end with F or W, or were shorter than 7 amino acids were discarded. Antigen-specific clonotypes were identified with the MANAFEST web application by comparing peptide-stimulated wells with reference and other culture wells. An FDR below 0.05, an odds ratio above 5, and a productive frequency above 0.1% in at least two of three replicate wells were required for clones to be considered positive. A clonotype was classed as cross-reactive if the clonotype showed significant expansion both in SARS-CoV-2 spike wells and in at least one common cold coronavirus spike condition. CDR3 homology was assessed with Levenshtein distances (stringdist) and unrooted phylogenetic trees (ape) in R version 3.6.1. TCRdb handled the public reads itself, with Q25 trimming in fastp and clone calling in MiXCR, and kept productive beta chains. Rows matching on CDR3 protein sequence are summarized as one entry with the most common DNA and genes. It is TCRdb's table, rather than the study itself, that gives the V and J calls and clone size. The sample table contains some 14,000 distinct CDR3 sequences; only one count was recorded for about a fifth of them. Less than 15% of the sample is in the top ten clones.

The receptor was derived from a human donor who received a COVID-19 vaccine. Sample: CD4+ T cells from blood, cultured in vitro, taken before SARS-CoV-2 vaccination.

Here the CDR3 is given as CASVGIHAIYF. The base sequence is TGTGCCAGCGTAGGGATACACGCCATATATTTT. The rearranged chain carries TRBV6-1 and TRBJ1-3; the D gene cannot be named for sure. Trimming takes 8 bases from V and 11 bases from J, and the germline ends sit 13 bases apart. CDR1 and CDR2 are read off the germline V gene as MNHNS and SASEGT. The CDR3 measures 11 amino acids from cysteine to phenylalanine. Only CDR3 DNA remains: 33 bases, in frame from the first base.